This T cell receptor beta chain came from a study of shared clonotypes between healthy human individuals. Per the authors' pipeline: There were no quality scores in the junction-only immunoSEQ sequences, so filtering differed. Some clones are missing from TCRdb's copy, which holds only in-frame ones; the method was immunoSEQ multiplex PCR. V, J and clone size were drawn from that table, and D and trimming were deduced from the DNA. The sample records 950,000 to 1,100,000 clones, 65% to 80% being singletons. This clone was seen a handful of times. A CD45RA-negative memory subset and a CD45RA+ naive subset were separated from the CD4+ cells. V was clipped by 7 bases and J by 4 bases, with 11 bases between them. The CDR3 has 12 residues. Germline CDR1 reads SQVTM; CDR2 reads ANQGSEA.

V gene TRBV29-1 combines with J gene TRBJ1-3, with D possibly being TRBD1 (5 bases). The sample taken for sequencing was memory CD4+ T cells sorted from blood. Indicated subset: CD45RA-negative fraction. The receptor was derived from a man aged 18-30 years in good health. CDR3: CSAGTKGNTIYF. CDR3 bases: TGCAGCGCCGGGACGAAAGGAAACACCATATATTTT.